This T cell receptor beta chain was sequenced during a study of post-analysis software for immune sequencing data. Study-wide results and caveats: Comparison with controls showed significantly lower normalized Chao1 diversity in multiple sclerosis patients. Relative to controls, patients had about five TRBV segments at higher frequency, with TRBV5-6, TRBV5-1 and TRBV20-1 among these.

Sequencing libraries made from TCR beta cDNA carried unique molecular identifiers. There were 1 to 10 million T cells, and roughly 0.5 million cDNA molecules came from them. TCRdb reprocessed the PCR reads via MiXCR and lists one record per CDR3 protein. This sample has approximately 440,000 distinct CDR3 sequences, with under 55% found just once. A word on this clonotype: Its specificity is not known.

CDR1 SGHTA and CDR2 FQGTGA come from the germline V gene. This CDR3 has 15 residues. The V gene end was trimmed by 0 bases and the J gene end by 7 bases; junction bases not matched to a gene: 4. The V gene is TRBV7-3, the J gene TRBJ2-1; 9 bases align to TRBD2. The specimen sequenced was blood. The TCR originated in a girl aged 5-17 years with multiple sclerosis. DNA of the CDR3: TGTGCCAGCAGCTTAACCCCCACTAGCGGGAATGAGCAGTTCTTC. Translation: CASSLTPTSGNEQFF.